The 26 T cell receptor beta chains reported below all come from one sample, sequenced in a study of T-cell memory formation after mild COVID-19. TCRdb recomputed calls from the 5' RACE reads with MiXCR, one row per CDR3 protein. The data hold tens of thousands of distinct CDR3 sequences, with about a tenth observed a single time. Sample: PBMCs or a T cell subset sorted from them (not recorded which). These receptor sequences come from an adult woman who had mild COVID-19 (a few samples of this study predate the infection). Cell type and time point are not known.

This clonotype was recorded a few times. The gene calls are TRBV5-4 and TRBJ2-1; 9 nucleotides agree with TRBD2. Trimming took 4 bases from V and 1 from J; bases not matched to a gene: 12. Germline V lookup: CDR1 SGHNT, CDR2 YYREEE (reference sequence). This CDR3 is built from 18 residues. In DNA form, the CDR3 reads TGTGCCAGCAGCCTTTTATTAAGTAGCGGGAGTTCCTACAATGAGCAGTTCTTC. Its translation is CASSLLLSSGSSYNEQFF.

The chain's CDR3 is CASSPSSGRTYNEQFF. CDR3 sequence (DNA): TGTGCCAGCAGCCCCTCTAGCGGGAGGACCTACAATGAGCAGTTCTTC. V and J are TRBV7-8 and TRBJ2-1, with 11 bases fitting TRBD2. The junction had 5 bases not matched to a gene; V was cut back by 5 bases and J by 2 bases. The CDR3 runs to 16 residues. CDR1 is SGHVS and CDR2 is FQNEAQ in the germline V gene.

This clonotype was picked up many times. The chain uses TRBV12-3 or TRBV12-4 and TRBJ2-3; a possible D gene is TRBD2 (7 bases). There are 17 residues in the CDR3. Trimming removed 4 bases from V and 5 bases from J, with 22 bases in between. The CDR3 nucleotides are TGTGCCAGCAGTTCATCGGGGGGAACTGGAGGGGGAGATACGCAGTATTTT. Translating it yields CASSSSGGTGGGDTQYF.

This chain joins TRBV4-1 and TRBJ1-3; possible D gene TRBD1, 6 bases. Germline CDR1 reads MGHRA; CDR2 reads YSYEKL. The CDR3 is 16 residues long. Trimming cost V 6 bases and J 3 bases, with 18 bases left between them. CDR3 coding DNA: TGCGCCAGCAGAGGGGGAACTGGGGGCCTTGGAAACACCATATATTTT. Amino acid sequence: CASRGGTGGLGNTIYF.

V is TRBV3-1 and J is TRBJ1-3; possible D gene TRBD1, 5 bases. The V gene lost 7 bases and the J gene lost 7 bases, with 23 bases spanning the gap. Germline CDR1 and CDR2: LGHDT and YNNKEL (reference sequence). CDR3 length: 16 residues. The CDR3 DNA reads TGTGCCAGCACCCCCGGGACTGGGGCCTGGAGTAACACCATATATTTT. It is translated as CASTPGTGAWSNTIYF.

Only a few counts were recorded for this clonotype. This rearrangement joins TRBV14 to TRBJ2-7; 7 bases line up with TRBD1. V dropped 2 bases and J dropped 6; count of bases not matched to a gene: 10. Germline lookup yields CDR1 SGHDN and CDR2 FVKESK. The CDR3 is made up of 15 amino acids. The CDR3 DNA sequence: TGTGCCAGCAGCCAAATTATGGGGACAGTTCGCGAGCAGTACTTC. Translating gives CASSQIMGTVREQYF.

The chain uses TRBV5-1 and TRBJ1-2; no clear D gene. V dropped 5 bases and J dropped 4 bases, with 12 bases sitting between them. Germline V lookup: CDR1 SGHRS, CDR2 YFSETQ. This CDR3 region has 13 residues. The CDR3 bases are TGCGCCAGCAGACCAACAGAGAGCTATGGCTACACCTTC. Protein: CASRPTESYGYTF. Full variable domain (remainder filled in from reference TRBV5-1 and TRBJ1-2): KAGVTQTPRYLIKTRGQQVTLSCSPISGHRSVSWYQQTPGQGLQFLFEYFSETQRNKGNFPGRFSGRQFSNSRSEMNVSTLELGDSALYLCASRPTESYGYTFGSGTRLTVV.

This clonotype occurred many times. The V and J genes are TRBV7-2 and TRBJ2-1, with 7 bases identical to TRBD2. The V segment lost 4 bases and the J segment 3 bases; nucleotides outside the gene matches: 3. The CDR3 extends over 14 amino acids. Germline V lookup: CDR1 SGHTA, CDR2 FQGNSA. The CDR3 region is CASSSSGIYNEQFF. The CDR3 DNA reads TGTGCCAGCAGCTCTAGCGGAATCTACAATGAGCAGTTCTTC.

This clonotype has only a few counts. The chain employs TRBV18 and TRBJ1-1; D is uncertain. V was cut by 2 bases and J by 7 bases, with 11 bases left in between. The CDR3 loop spans 13 amino acids. Germline V gene lookup returns CDR1 KGHSH and CDR2 LQKENI. CDR3 amino acids: CASSPRAANEAFF. Here the CDR3 DNA reads TGTGCCAGCTCACCAAGGGCAGCAAATGAAGCTTTCTTT.

This clonotype turned up a few times. The chain combines TRBV29-1 with TRBJ1-1, with D hard to call. The CDR3 consists of 13 residues. The germline V gene encodes CDR1 SQVTM and CDR2 ANQGSEA. V shed 6 bases and J shed 0 bases, with 11 bases lying between them. Here the CDR3 reads CSVTDGMNTEAFF. In DNA, the CDR3 is TGCAGCGTGACGGACGGTATGAACACTGAAGCTTTCTTT.

A few counts support this clonotype. This chain joins TRBV20-1 and TRBJ1-4, with D perhaps matching TRBD1 (6 bases). Germline lookup yields CDR1 DFQATT and CDR2 SNEGSKA (reference sequence). This CDR3 has 20 amino acids. V shed 0 bases and J shed 3 bases, with 26 bases lying between them. The CDR3 DNA sequence: TGCAGTGCTAGAGATGATCGTGGACAGCAACGAATTAGGGCTAATGAAAAACTGTTTTTT. Protein product: CSARDDRGQQRIRANEKLFF.

The table lists this clonotype with a few counts. The chain recombines TRBV20-1 with TRBJ1-2, with D unresolved. The ends were cut back, 7 bases at V and 5 bases at J, with 14 bases in the middle. Germline CDR1 reads DFQATT; CDR2 reads SNEGSKA (reference sequence). The CDR3 runs to 12 residues. CDR3 sequence reads: CSGMGNEYGYTF. In DNA form, the CDR3 reads TGCAGTGGTATGGGCAACGAGTATGGCTACACCTTC.

The chain couples TRBV24-1 to TRBJ2-3; 11 nucleotides align to TRBD2. The germline V gene has CDR1 KGHDR and CDR2 SFDVKD. The J segment lost 3 bases and the V segment lost 3 bases, leaving 1 base of the junction unmatched. The CDR3 totals 15 residues. CDR3 DNA sequence: TGTGCCACCAGTGATCCTAGCGGGAGGACAGATACGCAGTATTTT. It translates to CATSDPSGRTDTQYF.

This clonotype was recorded at least ten times. The gene calls are TRBV7-2 and TRBJ2-5; D possibly corresponds to TRBD2 (6 bases). With 7 bases removed from V and 1 base from J, the gap between germline ends came to 16 bases. Germline V gives CDR1 SGHTA, CDR2 FQGNSA. The CDR3 contains 15 residues. This CDR3 is CASIRTAGFQETQYF. CDR3 coding DNA: TGTGCCAGCATTCGAACCGCGGGGTTCCAAGAGACCCAGTACTTC.

This clonotype was counted many times. The rearrangement joins TRBV28 to TRBJ2-3, with a possible D match to TRBD1 (6 bases). Germline V gives CDR1 MDHEN, CDR2 SYDVKM. The CDR3 sequence is 16 residues long. The V and J ends lost 4 bases and 2 bases respectively, with 16 bases between them. CDR3 sequence: CASSSSSQGITDTQYF. CDR3 in DNA: TGTGCCAGCAGTTCTTCCTCACAGGGTATCACAGATACGCAGTATTTT.

This clonotype was detected ten times or more. CDR3 in amino acids: CASSLRRQQETQYF. The CDR3 nucleotides are TGTGCCAGCAGTTTAAGGCGTCAGCAAGAGACCCAGTACTTC. The chain carries TRBV12-3 or TRBV12-4 and TRBJ2-5, with D unresolved. CDR3 length: 14 amino acids. V was clipped by 2 bases and J by 2 bases, with 9 bases between them.

This clonotype was picked up a small number of times. This rearrangement joins TRBV19 to TRBJ2-7; 7 bases line up with TRBD1. The CDR3 has 14 amino acids. V shed 3 bases, J shed 3 bases, and the junction held 5 bases outside the gene matches. CDR1 is LNHDA and CDR2 is SQIVND in the germline V gene (reference sequence). The CDR3 sequence: CASSIRDSLYEQYF. The CDR3 bases are TGTGCCAGTAGTATCCGGGACAGCCTCTACGAGCAGTACTTC. The full variable domain, completed using reference TRBV19 and TRBJ2-7, is DGGITQSPKYLFRKEGQNVTLSCEQNLNHDAMYWYRQDPGQGLRLIYYSQIVNDFQKGDIAEGYSVSREKKESFPLTVTSAQKNPTAFYLCASSIRDSLYEQYFGPGTRLTVT.

The table lists this clonotype with a few counts. V usage is TRBV9 and J usage is TRBJ2-1; 14 bases line up with TRBD2. Germline lookup yields CDR1 SGDLS and CDR2 YYNGEE. The CDR3 extends over 21 amino acids. V lost 0 bases, J lost 5 bases, and 16 bases stayed unmatched. The CDR3 loop is CASSVEPTSGRASFPHNEQFF. Here the CDR3 DNA reads TGTGCCAGCAGCGTAGAACCGACTAGCGGGAGGGCCAGTTTCCCCCACAATGAGCAGTTCTTC.

V usage is TRBV5-4 and J usage is TRBJ2-7; perhaps TRBD1 as D (5 bases). Germline V CDR1 and CDR2: SGHNT, YYREEE (reference sequence). The CDR3 loop spans 13 amino acids. V was shortened by 0 bases and J by 7 bases, with 11 bases between the two germline ends. CDR3 DNA sequence: TGTGCCAGCAGCTTGGCCATTACAGGAGAGCAGTACTTC. Translation: CASSLAITGEQYF.

This clonotype was seen repeatedly, ten times or more. The chain has TRBV12-3 or TRBV12-4 and TRBJ2-1, with D tentatively TRBD1 (7 bases). The CDR3 length is 20 residues. V dropped 6 bases and J dropped 0 bases, with 27 bases sitting between them. The CDR3 nucleotides read TGTGCCAGCAGATATAGCGCCTTGGGGGGACAGAGAAGCTCCTACAATGAGCAGTTCTTC. Translated, it gives CASRYSALGGQRSSYNEQFF.

This clonotype has only a few counts. CDR3 DNA sequence: TGCGCCAGCAGCCACCAGGGGGCGGTCGTGGAAAAACTGTTTTTT. Translated: CASSHQGAVVEKLFF. The chain has TRBV4-1 and TRBJ1-4, with TRBD1 matching 8 bases. The CDR3 extends over 15 amino acids. CDR1 is MGHRA and CDR2 is YSYEKL in the germline V gene. V lost 3 bases, J lost 8 bases, and 8 bases stayed unmatched.

The rearrangement joins TRBV2 to TRBJ1-1; 7 nucleotides align to TRBD1. Unmatched junction bases numbered 7, after V lost 1 base and J lost 2 bases. This CDR3 spans 16 amino acids. CDR1 is SNHLY and CDR2 is FYNNEI in the germline V gene. The CDR3 DNA follows: TGTGCCAGCAGTGAAGGAGGACAGGCCATTAACACTGAAGCTTTCTTT. Its protein is CASSEGGQAINTEAFF.

The V and J genes are TRBV7-3 and TRBJ1-1; D gene unclear. V was cut by 4 bases and J by 3 bases, with 9 bases left in between. CDR1 and CDR2 (germline): SGHTA, FQGTGA. CDR3 length: 13 amino acids. The CDR3 DNA is TGTGCCAGCAGCTCACAGCGGGACACTGAAGCTTTCTTT. Translation gives CASSSQRDTEAFF.

The rearrangement joins TRBV5-1 to TRBJ2-1, with D tentatively TRBD2 (5 bases). Germline assignment: CDR1 SGHRS and CDR2 YFSETQ. The germline V and J ends were trimmed by 2 bases and 9 bases, with 15 bases remaining between them. The length of the CDR3 is 14 residues. The CDR3 region has the DNA TGCGCCAGCAGCTTAATGACTACTACAATTGAGCAGTTCTTC. Protein: CASSLMTTTIEQFF.

This clonotype has a count of ten or more. This chain uses TRBV21-1 with TRBJ2-5; TRBD1 is the table's D call and was not checked against the DNA. TRBV21-1 is described as a pseudogene. The CDR3 is made up of 16 amino acids. The CDR3 DNA reads as TGTGCCAGCAGCAAATGCACAGGGACAGGGGAAGAGACCCAGTACTTC. Its protein is CASSKCTGTGEETQYF.

This clonotype ranks as medium-sized. The chain couples TRBV7-9 to TRBJ2-7; weak D call: TRBD1 (5 bases). Germline CDR1 reads SEHNR; CDR2 reads FQNEAQ (reference sequence). CDR3 size: 11 residues. Trimming cost V 5 bases and J 4 bases, with 6 bases left between them. For the CDR3, the DNA is TGTGCCAGCAGCCCAGGGTACGAGCAGTACTTC. Translating it yields CASSPGYEQYF. The complete variable domain, with remaining parts taken from reference TRBV7-9 and TRBJ2-7, reads DTGVSQNPRHKITKRGQNVTFRCDPISEHNRLYWYRQTLGQGPEFLTYFQNEAQLEKSRLLSDRFSAERPKGSFSTLEIQRTEQGDSAMYLCASSPGYEQYFGPGTRLTVT.